Listed here is a single TCR beta chain. Its antigen is as yet unknown. The donors were part of the 120-subject validation cohort, which stood apart from the roughly 730-subject first cohort. Method: immunoSEQ multiplex PCR; TCRdb's copy keeps in-frame clones and lacks some. The sample shows tens of thousands of clones, over 85% of them seen only once. The CDR3 contains 14 residues. Per the germline V gene, CDR1 is SGHDT and CDR2 is YYEEEE. V was pared by 3 bases and J by 0 bases, with 8 bases between. This specimen comes from a study of cytomegalovirus exposure and HLA in healthy donors. Study-level results: It was reportedly the case that the classifier diagnosed cytomegalovirus status with high specificity and sensitivity.

Specimen: PBMCs. The receptor comes from a man between 18 and 35 years old in good health and CMV-seronegative. The J gene is TRBJ2-3, the V gene TRBV5-6; TRBD1 is a possible D gene (5 bases). DNA of the CDR3: TGTGCCAGCAGCTCGTCAGGGAGCACAGATACGCAGTATTTT. Residues: CASSSSGSTDTQYF.